These 9 T cell receptor beta chains were all obtained from the same sample, sequenced in a study of blood T cell repertoires in COVID-19. The assay was immunoSEQ multiplex PCR, and TCRdb's table has in-frame clones only and misses some. The data contain nearly 200,000 clones, around four fifths of them singletons. What was sequenced was peripheral blood. All receptors derive from a woman in her 70s with active or convalescent COVID-19.

The genes are TRBV5-1 and TRBJ1-1; TRBD1 agrees at 7 bases. Germline CDR1 and CDR2: SGHRS and YFSETQ. This CDR3 comprises 15 residues. V lost 4 bases, J lost 0 bases, and 6 bases stayed unmatched. This CDR3 is CASSVDRAMNTEAFF. As DNA, the CDR3 is TGCGCCAGCAGCGTAGACAGGGCGATGAACACTGAAGCTTTCTTT.

The chain uses TRBV27 and TRBJ2-1, with D unresolved. The V end lost 4 bases, the J end lost 8 bases, and 15 bases lay between the germline ends. The CDR3 extends over 14 amino acids. Germline values: CDR1 MNHEY, CDR2 SMNVEV (reference sequence). The CDR3 DNA is TGTGCCAGCAGTTATCAGGCTGTAGGTGATGAGCAGTTCTTC. Its protein product is CASSYQAVGDEQFF.

The CDR3 sequence: CASSPWTLRGNEQFF. The CDR3 coding sequence is TGTGCCAGCAGCCCATGGACTCTTAGAGGCAATGAGCAGTTCTTC. The chain joins TRBV7-8 to TRBJ2-1; perhaps TRBD2 as D (5 bases). The CDR3 length is 15 residues. Germline CDR1 is SGHVS and CDR2 is FQNEAQ. V was cut by 5 bases and J by 6 bases, with 17 bases left in between. The full variable domain, in which reference TRBV7-8 and TRBJ2-1 provide the parts outside the CDR3, is GAGVSQSPRYKVAKRGQDVALRCDPISGHVSLFWYQQALGQGPEFLTYFQNEAQLDKSGLPSDRFFAERPEGSVSTLKIQRTQQEDSAVYLCASSPWTLRGNEQFFGPGTRLTVL.

The chain joins TRBV10-3 to TRBJ1-1; D is perhaps TRBD1 (6 bases). Looked up from germline, CDR1 is ENHRY and CDR2 is SYGVKD. V was cut by 6 bases and J by 0 bases, with 17 bases left in between. CDR3 length: 16 amino acids. As DNA, the CDR3 is TGTGCCATCAGCCGTTTCGATGGGGGCCTGAACACTGAAGCTTTCTTT. The encoded protein is CAISRFDGGLNTEAFF.

The chain is built from TRBV2 and TRBJ2-7; 10 positions agree with TRBD1. Germline CDR1 is SNHLY and CDR2 is FYNNEI. The CDR3 spans 15 residues. The ends lost 5 bases at V and 2 bases at J; junction bases unmatched: 6. CDR3 loop: CASSYPGTGAYEQYF. CDR3 nucleotide sequence: TGTGCCAGCAGTTATCCTGGGACAGGGGCCTACGAGCAGTACTTC.

The chain combines TRBV6-5 with TRBJ1-2, with TRBD1 identical over 8 bases. V gave up 5 bases and J gave up 0 bases; unmatched junction bases: 5. Germline V gene lookup returns CDR1 MNHEY and CDR2 SVGAGI. The CDR3 contains 15 residues. The CDR3 here is CASSPDRGPNYGYTF. DNA for the CDR3: TGTGCCAGCAGTCCTGACAGGGGACCTAACTATGGCTACACCTTC.

This clone came up a few times. This chain connects TRBV11-2 to TRBJ2-7; 7 bases agree with TRBD1. The germline CDR1 and CDR2 sequences are SGHAT and FQNNGV. The V segment lost 5 bases and the J segment 6 bases; nucleotides outside the gene matches: 13. The CDR3 spans 15 residues. The CDR3 sequence is CASSPTTGVGSEQYF. Written as DNA, the CDR3 is TGTGCCAGCAGCCCGACCACAGGGGTAGGTAGCGAGCAGTACTTC.

The V call is TRBV7-9, the J call TRBJ1-3; 7 bases map to TRBD1. The CDR3 runs 18 residues. J was trimmed by 2 bases and V by 2 bases; bases with no gene match: 12. Germline V lookup: CDR1 SEHNR, CDR2 FQNEAQ (reference sequence). The DNA of the CDR3 is TGTGCCAGCAGCTTAAACAATCCCGCAGGGGGGCCTGGAAACACCATATATTTT. Translating it yields CASSLNNPAGGPGNTIYF.

The rearrangement joins TRBV5-1 to TRBJ2-3, with D perhaps TRBD1 (6 bases). V lost 2 bases and J 4 bases, leaving 14 bases between the germline ends. Germline V gene lookup returns CDR1 SGHRS and CDR2 YFSETQ. This CDR3 is built from 15 residues. CDR3 bases: TGCGCCAGCAGCTTAAGCTCAGGGGTGGCAGATACGCAGTATTTT. The encoded protein is CASSLSSGVADTQYF.